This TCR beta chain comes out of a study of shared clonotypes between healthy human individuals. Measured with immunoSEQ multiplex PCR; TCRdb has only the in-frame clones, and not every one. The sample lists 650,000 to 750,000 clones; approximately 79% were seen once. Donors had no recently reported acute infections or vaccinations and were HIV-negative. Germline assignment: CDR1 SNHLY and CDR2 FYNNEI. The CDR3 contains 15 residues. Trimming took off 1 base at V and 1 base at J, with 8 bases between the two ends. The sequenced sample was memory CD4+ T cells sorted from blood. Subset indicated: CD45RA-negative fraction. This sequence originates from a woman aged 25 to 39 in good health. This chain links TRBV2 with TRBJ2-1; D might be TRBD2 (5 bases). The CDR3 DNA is TGTGCCAGCAGTGAAGGCGGGTGGTCCTACAATGAGCAGTTCTTC. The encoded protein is CASSEGGWSYNEQFF.